Sequencing of this T cell receptor beta chain was carried out in a study of T-cell reconstitution after alpha-beta-depleted transplantation in children. Preparation of the TCRbeta library used unique molecular identifiers. MiXCR was run by TCRdb on the PCR reads, yielding one entry per CDR3 protein. The sample lists fewer than 1 million distinct CDR3 sequences, around 15% seen once, with approximately 4.5% in the top ten. The CDR3 extends over 14 amino acids. The V end lost 2 bases, the J end lost 3 bases, and 9 bases lay between the germline ends. Germline CDR1 is ENHRY and CDR2 is SYGVKD. The chain carries TRBV10-3 and TRBJ2-3; the D gene is possibly TRBD1 (5 bases). The sample consisted of PBMCs, mostly from graft donor cells, taken 360 days after TCRalphabeta/CD19-depleted stem cell transplant. This sequence originates from a male patient between 10 and 17 years old who had a stem cell transplant for acute lymphoblastic leukemia, so the T cells may come from the graft donor. The CDR3 nucleotides are TGTGCCATCAGTGAGCCGGCAGGGACAGATACGCAGTATTTT. Translated, it gives CAISEPAGTDTQYF.